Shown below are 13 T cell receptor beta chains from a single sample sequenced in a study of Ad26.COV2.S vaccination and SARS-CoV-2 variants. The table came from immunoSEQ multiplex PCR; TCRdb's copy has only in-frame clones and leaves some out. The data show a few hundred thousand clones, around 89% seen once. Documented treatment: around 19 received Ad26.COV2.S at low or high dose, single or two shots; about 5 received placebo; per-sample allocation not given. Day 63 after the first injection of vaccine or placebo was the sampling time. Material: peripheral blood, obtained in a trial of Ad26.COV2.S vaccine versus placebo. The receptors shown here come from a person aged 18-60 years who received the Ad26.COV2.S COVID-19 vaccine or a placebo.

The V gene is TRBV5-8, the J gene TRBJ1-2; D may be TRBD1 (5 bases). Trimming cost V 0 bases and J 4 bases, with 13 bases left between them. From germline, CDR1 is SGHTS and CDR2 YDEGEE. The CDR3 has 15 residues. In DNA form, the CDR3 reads TGTGCCAGCAGCTTGGTCAGAGGGGCGGGCTATGGCTACACCTTC. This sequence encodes CASSLVRGAGYGYTF.

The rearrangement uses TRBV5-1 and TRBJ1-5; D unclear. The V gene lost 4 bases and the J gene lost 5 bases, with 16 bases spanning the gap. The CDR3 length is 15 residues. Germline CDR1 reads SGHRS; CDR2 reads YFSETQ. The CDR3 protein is CASSPSPLADQPQHF. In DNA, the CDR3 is TGCGCCAGCAGCCCGTCTCCATTGGCCGATCAGCCCCAGCATTTT.

The CDR3 reads CASSLSIGEQYF. The CDR3 nucleotides read TGTGCCAGCAGCCTATCCATTGGGGAGCAGTACTTC. The rearrangement joins TRBV12-3 or TRBV12-4 to TRBJ2-7, with unresolved D. V gave up 6 bases and J gave up 7 bases, with 13 bases separating them. The CDR3 covers 12 residues.

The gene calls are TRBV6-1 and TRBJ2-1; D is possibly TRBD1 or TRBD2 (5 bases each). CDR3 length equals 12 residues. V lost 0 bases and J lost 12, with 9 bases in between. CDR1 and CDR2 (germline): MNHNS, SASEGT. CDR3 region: CASSEALGGQFF. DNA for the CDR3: TGTGCCAGCAGTGAAGCGCTTGGGGGGCAGTTCTTC.

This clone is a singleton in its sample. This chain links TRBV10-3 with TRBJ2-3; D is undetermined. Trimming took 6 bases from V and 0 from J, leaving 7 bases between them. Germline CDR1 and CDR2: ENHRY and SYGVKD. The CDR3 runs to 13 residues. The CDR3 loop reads CAIRQDSTDTQYF. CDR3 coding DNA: TGTGCCATCAGGCAGGACAGCACAGATACGCAGTATTTT.

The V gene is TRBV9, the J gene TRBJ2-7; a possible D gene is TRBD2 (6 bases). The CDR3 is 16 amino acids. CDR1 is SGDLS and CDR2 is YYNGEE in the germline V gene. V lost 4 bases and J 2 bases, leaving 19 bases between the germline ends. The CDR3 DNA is TGTGCCAGCAGCCCTCCGGGGGTGAATGTGGCCTACGAGCAGTACTTC. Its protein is CASSPPGVNVAYEQYF.

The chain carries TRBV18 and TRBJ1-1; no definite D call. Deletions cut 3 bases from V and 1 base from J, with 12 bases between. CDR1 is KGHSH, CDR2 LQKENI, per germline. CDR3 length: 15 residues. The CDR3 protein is CASSPPGGGNTEAFF. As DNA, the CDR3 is TGTGCCAGCTCACCCCCAGGTGGCGGGAACACTGAAGCTTTCTTT.

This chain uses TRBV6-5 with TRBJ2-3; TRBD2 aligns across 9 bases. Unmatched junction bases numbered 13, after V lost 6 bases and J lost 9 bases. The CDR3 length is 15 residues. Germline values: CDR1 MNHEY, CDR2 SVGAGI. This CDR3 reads CASSSGRIAGDTQYF. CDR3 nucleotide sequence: TGTGCCAGCAGCTCAGGGAGGATAGCGGGAGACACGCAGTATTTT.

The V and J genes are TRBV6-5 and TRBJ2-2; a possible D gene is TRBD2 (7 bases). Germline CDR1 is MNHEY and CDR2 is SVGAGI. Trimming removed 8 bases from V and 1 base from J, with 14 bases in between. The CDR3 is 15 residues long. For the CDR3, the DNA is TGTGCCAGCGGGGGGCCGGGAGGGAACACCGGGGAGCTGTTTTTT. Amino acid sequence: CASGGPGGNTGELFF.

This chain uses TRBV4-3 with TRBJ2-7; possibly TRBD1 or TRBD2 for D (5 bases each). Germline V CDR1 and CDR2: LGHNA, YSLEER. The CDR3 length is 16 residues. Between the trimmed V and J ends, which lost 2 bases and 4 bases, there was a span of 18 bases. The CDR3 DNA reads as TGCGCCAGCAGCCAAAAGGCAATGGGACCGGTATACGAGCAGTACTTC. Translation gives CASSQKAMGPVYEQYF.

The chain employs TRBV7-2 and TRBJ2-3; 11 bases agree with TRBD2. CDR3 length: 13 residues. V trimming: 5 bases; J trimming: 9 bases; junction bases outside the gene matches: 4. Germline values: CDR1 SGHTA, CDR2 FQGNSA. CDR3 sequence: CASSLTSGRTQYF. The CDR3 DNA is TGTGCCAGCAGCCTTACTAGCGGGAGAACGCAGTATTTT.

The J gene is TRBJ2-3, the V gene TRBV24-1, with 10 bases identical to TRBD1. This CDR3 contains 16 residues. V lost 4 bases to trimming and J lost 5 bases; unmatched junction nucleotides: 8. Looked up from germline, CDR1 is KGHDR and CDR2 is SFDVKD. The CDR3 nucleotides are TGTGCCACCAGTGAGACAGACAGGGGGCGCGGAGATACGCAGTATTTT. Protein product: CATSETDRGRGDTQYF.

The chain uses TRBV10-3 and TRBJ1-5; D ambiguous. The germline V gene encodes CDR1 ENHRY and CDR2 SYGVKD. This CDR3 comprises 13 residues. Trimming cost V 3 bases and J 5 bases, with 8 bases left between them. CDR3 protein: CAISEGIYQPQHF. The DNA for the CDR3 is TGTGCCATCAGTGAAGGGATTTATCAGCCCCAGCATTTT.